The rows below give T cell receptor beta chains drawn from one sample of a study of shared clonotypes between healthy human individuals. Using immunoSEQ multiplex PCR, the repertoire was profiled, and TCRdb retains in-frame clones only, with some absent. The repertoire has 560,000 or so clones, 95% to 97% of them found once; the top ten carry roughly 0.1%. Sequencing was performed on naive CD8+ T cells sorted from blood. Source of these receptors: a woman in her 30s in good health. CDR3s include the opening cysteine and the closing phenylalanine or tryptophan. D genes are given only for firm matches. The size of a clone is reported for some rows only, either as once, few or many, or as a class for expanded clones.

abundance	v_gene	j_gene	d_gene	len	CDR3nt	CDR3aa
-	TRBV19	TRBJ2-1	TRBD2	16	TGTGCCAGTAGGGGGACTAGCGGGAGCTCCTACAATGAGCAGTTCTTC	CASRGTSGSSYNEQFF
-	TRBV7-9	TRBJ1-2	TRBD1	16	TGTGCCAGCAGCTTTTCCCTTACAGGGGCTAACTATGGCTACACCTTC	CASSFSLTGANYGYTF
-	TRBV10-3	TRBJ2-7	-	11	TGTGCCATCAGTGTGCGAACCGAGCAGTACTTC	CAISVRTEQYF
once	TRBV7-9	TRBJ2-7	TRBD1	14	TGTGCCAGCAGCCGGGGACAGGGGGGTGTCGAGCAGTACTTC	CASSRGQGGVEQYF
-	TRBV5-4	TRBJ1-4	TRBD1	15	TGTGCCAGCAGCTTGGCGGGGACAGGGGACGAAAAACTGTTTTTT	CASSLAGTGDEKLFF
-	TRBV30	TRBJ2-1	TRBD2	21	TGTGCCTGGAGTGTATCCCCCCGCCTAGCGGGAACCGATGCCATATACAATGAGCAGTTCTTC	CAWSVSPRLAGTDAIYNEQFF
-	TRBV5-6	TRBJ2-3	TRBD2	16	TGTGCCAGCAGCCCAACTAGCGGCCCTAGCACAGATACGCAGTATTTT	CASSPTSGPSTDTQYF
-	TRBV25-1	TRBJ2-1	TRBD2	14	TGTGCCAGCAGTGACCAACTAGCGGCCAATGAGCAGTTCTTC	CASSDQLAANEQFF
-	TRBV2	TRBJ2-1	TRBD2	17	TGTGCCAGCAGTGAATCTAGATATAGCGGGAGAGGCAATGAGCAGTTCTTC	CASSESRYSGRGNEQFF
-	TRBV27	TRBJ1-1	TRBD1	16	TGTGCCAGCAGTTTAGGGAAGGGGGCCCCTGCTTCTGAAGCTTTCTTT	CASSLGKGAPASEAFF
-	TRBV29-1	TRBJ2-1	TRBD2	14	TGCAGCGTTGATGCTAGCGGCTCCTACAATGAGCAGTTCTTC	CSVDASGSYNEQFF
-	TRBV21-1	TRBJ2-3	-	16	TGTGCCAGCAGCAAAGCGGCTAGCGCTTCGGGGGATACGCAGTATTTT	CASSKAASASGDTQYF
-	TRBV11-2	TRBJ2-7	-	13	TGTGCCAGCAGCTTGGTGACAGTGAGAGAGCAGTACTTC	CASSLVTVREQYF
-	TRBV27	TRBJ1-5	-	12	TGTGCCAGCGGGGGAAAATATCAGCCCCAGCATTTT	CASGGKYQPQHF
-	TRBV29-1	TRBJ1-2	-	11	TGCAGCGTTGATGGGCCGTATGGCTACACCTTC	CSVDGPYGYTF
-	TRBV4-1	TRBJ1-3	-	15	TGCGCCAGCAGCCAGGAGGTCCCCTCTGGAAACACCATATATTTT	CASSQEVPSGNTIYF
-	TRBV27	TRBJ1-1	-	13	TGTGCCAGCAGTTTGTACAGAGGGGCCGAAGCTTTCTTT	CASSLYRGAEAFF
-	TRBV6-1	TRBJ2-2	-	15	TGTGCCAGCAGTGAAGGGTGGGGTGGAAGCGGGGAGCTGTTTTTT	CASSEGWGGSGELFF
-	TRBV28	TRBJ2-1	-	14	TGTGCCAGCAGTTCCCGAATTGGGAGGAATGAGCAGTTCTTC	CASSSRIGRNEQFF
-	TRBV27	TRBJ2-7	-	13	TGTGCCAGCGCCAGCGGATCCACCTACGAGCAGTACTTC	CASASGSTYEQYF
once	TRBV27	TRBJ1-1	TRBD1	14	TGTGCCAGCACTAACCGGGACAGCCGATCACGGGCTTTCTTT	CASTNRDSRSRAFF
-	TRBV9	TRBJ2-1	TRBD2	16	TGTGCCAGCAGCTTCGGACTAGCGGGAGTTTTCAATGAGCAGTTCTTC	CASSFGLAGVFNEQFF
-	TRBV28	TRBJ2-7	-	13	TGTGCCAGCCTTCTTATGGGGGACGGCGAGCAGTACTTC	CASLLMGDGEQYF
-	TRBV7-3	TRBJ2-2	-	14	TGTGCCAGCAGCTTAAGTTGGGGTTTGGGGGAGCTGTTTTTT	CASSLSWGLGELFF
-	TRBV9	TRBJ2-7	TRBD2	13	TGTGCCAGCAGCGCCCGGGGGGGATACGAGCAGTACTTC	CASSARGGYEQYF
-	TRBV6-5	TRBJ2-1	-	14	TGTGCCAGCAGTTACTCCGGTAGCCGCTATGAGCAGTTCTTC	CASSYSGSRYEQFF
-	TRBV27	TRBJ1-2	TRBD1	13	TGTGCCAGCAGGACGGGGACAGTCTATGGCTACACCTTC	CASRTGTVYGYTF
-	TRBV11-2	TRBJ1-1	-	15	TGTGCCAGCAGCCTTCATGGGGGGGTGAACACTGAAGCTTTCTTT	CASSLHGGVNTEAFF
-	TRBV19	TRBJ2-7	TRBD2	16	TGTGCCAGTAGTCCCCGGGGACTAGCGGTCGCCCCCGAGCAGTACTTC	CASSPRGLAVAPEQYF
-	TRBV10-2	TRBJ2-7	-	13	TGCGCCACCGAGGGGGACGGAACCTACGAGCAGTACTTC	CATEGDGTYEQYF
-	TRBV9	TRBJ2-7	TRBD2	12	TGTGCCAGCAGCGGGGAGGGCTACGAGCAGTACTTC	CASSGEGYEQYF
-	TRBV9	TRBJ2-7	-	17	TGTGCCAGCAGCGCCACGGATGAGTGGGCGAGGGGCGACGAGCAGTACTTC	CASSATDEWARGDEQYF
-	TRBV5-8	TRBJ2-7	-	12	TGTGCCAGCAGCTTGGTCTACTACGAGCAGTACTTC	CASSLVYYEQYF
-	TRBV11-2	TRBJ2-7	-	13	TGTGCCAGCAGCTTAGGATCGGGCATCGAGCAGTACTTC	CASSLGSGIEQYF
-	TRBV28	TRBJ2-7	TRBD1	15	TGTGCCAGCAGTTTTTTTAGGGGGCACGGAGGCGAGCAGTACTTC	CASSFFRGHGGEQYF